This T cell receptor (beta chain) was recorded in a study of T-cell reconstitution after alpha-beta-depleted transplantation in children. Germline V gene lookup returns CDR1 LGHDT and CDR2 YNNKEL (reference sequence). This CDR3 is built from 14 residues. Between the trimmed V and J ends, which lost 4 bases and 3 bases, there was a span of 12 bases. General observations from the study: Elevated TCRbeta diversity at day 60 was traced, in some patients, to surviving recipient T cells and thymic progenitors.

It was with unique molecular identifiers that the TCRbeta library was prepared. TCRdb itself ran the PCR reads through MiXCR, one entry per CDR3 protein. The sample lists 580,000 or so distinct CDR3 sequences; roughly 23% were seen once. This clonotype was recorded at least ten times. Its antigen is undetermined. The sample here was PBMCs, mostly from graft donor cells, taken 360 days after TCRalphabeta/CD19-depleted stem cell transplant. V gene TRBV3-1 combines with J gene TRBJ1-1; D remains unclear. This TCR derives from a boy younger than two who had a stem cell transplant for acute myeloid leukemia, so the T cells may come from the graft donor. The CDR3 loop is CASSPAMGDTEAFF. DNA for the CDR3: TGTGCCAGCAGCCCAGCGATGGGAGACACTGAAGCTTTCTTT.